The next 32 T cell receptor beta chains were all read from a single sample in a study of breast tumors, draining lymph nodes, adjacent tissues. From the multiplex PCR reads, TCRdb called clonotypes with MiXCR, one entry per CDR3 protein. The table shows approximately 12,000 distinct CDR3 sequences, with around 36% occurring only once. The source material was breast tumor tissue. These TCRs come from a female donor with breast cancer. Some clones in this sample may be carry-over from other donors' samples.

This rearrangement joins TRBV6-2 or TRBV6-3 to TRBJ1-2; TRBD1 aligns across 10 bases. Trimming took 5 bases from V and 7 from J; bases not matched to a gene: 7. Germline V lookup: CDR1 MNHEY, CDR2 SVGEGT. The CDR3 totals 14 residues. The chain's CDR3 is CASSHRQGARGYTF. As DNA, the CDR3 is TGTGCCAGCAGTCACCGACAGGGGGCGCGTGGCTACACCTTC.

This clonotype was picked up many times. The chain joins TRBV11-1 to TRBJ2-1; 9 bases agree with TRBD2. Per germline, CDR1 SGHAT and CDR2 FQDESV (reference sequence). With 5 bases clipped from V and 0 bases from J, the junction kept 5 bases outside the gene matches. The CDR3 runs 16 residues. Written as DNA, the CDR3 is TGTGCCAGCAGCCCAAGACTAGCGGTCTCCTACAATGAGCAGTTCTTC. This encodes CASSPRLAVSYNEQFF.

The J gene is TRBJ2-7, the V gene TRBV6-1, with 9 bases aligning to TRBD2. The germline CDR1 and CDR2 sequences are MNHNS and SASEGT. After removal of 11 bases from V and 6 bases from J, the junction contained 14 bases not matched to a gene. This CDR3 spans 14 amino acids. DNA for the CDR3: TGTGCCGGCCAAGGTGGTAGCGGGAGTTCCGAGCAGTACTTC. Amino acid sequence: CAGQGGSGSSEQYF.

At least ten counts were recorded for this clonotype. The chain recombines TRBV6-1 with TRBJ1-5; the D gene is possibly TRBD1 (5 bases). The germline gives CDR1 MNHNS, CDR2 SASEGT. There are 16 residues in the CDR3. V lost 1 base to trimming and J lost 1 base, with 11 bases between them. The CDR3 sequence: CASSEEGRRSNQPQHF. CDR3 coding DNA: TGTGCCAGCAGTGAAGAGGGGAGACGGAGCAATCAGCCCCAGCATTTT.

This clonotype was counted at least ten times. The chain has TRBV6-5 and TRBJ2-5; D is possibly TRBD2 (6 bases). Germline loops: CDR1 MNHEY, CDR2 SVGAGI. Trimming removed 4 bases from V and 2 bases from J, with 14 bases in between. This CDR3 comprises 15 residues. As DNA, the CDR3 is TGTGCCAGCAGTTCAGGTAGACTAGGGCAAGAGACCCAGTACTTC. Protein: CASSSGRLGQETQYF.

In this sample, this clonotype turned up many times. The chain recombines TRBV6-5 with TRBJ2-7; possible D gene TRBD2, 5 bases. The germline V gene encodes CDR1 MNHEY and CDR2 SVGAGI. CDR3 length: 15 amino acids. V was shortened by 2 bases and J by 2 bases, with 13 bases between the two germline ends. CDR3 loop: CASSYKLVPTYEQYF. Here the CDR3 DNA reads TGTGCCAGCAGTTACAAACTAGTGCCAACCTACGAGCAGTACTTC.

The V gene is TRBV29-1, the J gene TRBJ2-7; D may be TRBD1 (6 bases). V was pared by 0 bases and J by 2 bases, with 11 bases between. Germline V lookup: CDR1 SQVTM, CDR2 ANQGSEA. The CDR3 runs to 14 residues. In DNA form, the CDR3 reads TGCAGCGTTGAAGATATAGGACAGCCCTACGAGCAGTACTTC. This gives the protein CSVEDIGQPYEQYF.

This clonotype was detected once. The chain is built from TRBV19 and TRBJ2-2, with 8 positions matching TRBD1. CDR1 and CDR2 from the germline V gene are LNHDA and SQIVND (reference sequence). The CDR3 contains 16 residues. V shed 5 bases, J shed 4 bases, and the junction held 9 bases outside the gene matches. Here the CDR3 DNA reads TGTGCCAGTAGTGACCGCAGGGGGCGAACCACCGGGGAGCTGTTTTTT. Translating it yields CASSDRRGRTTGELFF. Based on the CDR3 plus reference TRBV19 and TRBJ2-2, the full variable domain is DGGITQSPKYLFRKEGQNVTLSCEQNLNHDAMYWYRQDPGQGLRLIYYSQIVNDFQKGDIAEGYSVSREKKESFPLTVTSAQKNPTAFYLCASSDRRGRTTGELFFGEGSRLTVL.

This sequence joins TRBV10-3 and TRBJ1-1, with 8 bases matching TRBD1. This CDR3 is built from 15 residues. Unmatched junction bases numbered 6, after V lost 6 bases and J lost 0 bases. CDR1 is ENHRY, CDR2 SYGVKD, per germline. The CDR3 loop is CAISRGTGLNTEAFF. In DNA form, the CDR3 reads TGTGCCATCAGCCGCGGGACAGGTTTGAACACTGAAGCTTTCTTT.

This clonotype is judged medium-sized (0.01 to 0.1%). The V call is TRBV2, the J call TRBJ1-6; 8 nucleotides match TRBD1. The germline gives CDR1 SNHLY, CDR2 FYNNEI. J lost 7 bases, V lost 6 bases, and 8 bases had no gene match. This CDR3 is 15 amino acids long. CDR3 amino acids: CASRPGQGSNSPLHF. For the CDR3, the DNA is TGTGCCAGCAGGCCCGGACAGGGTAGCAATTCACCCCTCCACTTT.

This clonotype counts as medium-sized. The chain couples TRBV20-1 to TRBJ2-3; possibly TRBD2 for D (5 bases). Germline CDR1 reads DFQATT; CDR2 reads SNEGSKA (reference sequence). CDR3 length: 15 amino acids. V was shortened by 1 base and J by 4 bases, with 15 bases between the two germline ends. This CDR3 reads CSARGPRGSSDTQYF. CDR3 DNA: TGCAGTGCTAGAGGCCCCCGTGGGAGCTCAGATACGCAGTATTTT.

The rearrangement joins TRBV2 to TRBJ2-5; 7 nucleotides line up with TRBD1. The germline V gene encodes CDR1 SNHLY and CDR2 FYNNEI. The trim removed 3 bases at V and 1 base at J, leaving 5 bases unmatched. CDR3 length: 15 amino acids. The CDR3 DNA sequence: TGTGCCAGCAGTGATCCACAGGGGCCCCAAGAGACCCAGTACTTC. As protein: CASSDPQGPQETQYF.

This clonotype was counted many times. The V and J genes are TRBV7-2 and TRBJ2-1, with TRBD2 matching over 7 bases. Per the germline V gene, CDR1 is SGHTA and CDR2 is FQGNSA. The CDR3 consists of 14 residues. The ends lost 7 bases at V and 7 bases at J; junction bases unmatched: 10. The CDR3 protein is CASNRGGGINEQFF. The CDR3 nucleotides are TGTGCCAGCAACCGCGGCGGGGGTATAAATGAGCAGTTCTTC.

The CDR3 loop is CAWSVRGTGEQYF. For the CDR3, the DNA is TGTGCCTGGAGTGTCCGAGGGACGGGGGAGCAGTACTTC. V is TRBV30 and J is TRBJ2-7; TRBD1 or TRBD2 may be the D gene (5 bases each). Trimming pared 0 bases from V and 7 bases from J, leaving 13 bases between. CDR3 length equals 13 residues. Germline CDR1 reads GTSNPN; CDR2 reads SVGIG (reference sequence). The entire variable domain, with the rest obtained from reference TRBV30 and TRBJ2-7, is as follows: SQTIHQWPATLVQPVGSPLSLECTVEGTSNPNLYWYRQAAGRGLQLLFYSVGIGQISSEVPQNLSASRPQDRQFILSSKKLLLSDSGFYLCAWSVRGTGEQYFGPGTRLTVT.

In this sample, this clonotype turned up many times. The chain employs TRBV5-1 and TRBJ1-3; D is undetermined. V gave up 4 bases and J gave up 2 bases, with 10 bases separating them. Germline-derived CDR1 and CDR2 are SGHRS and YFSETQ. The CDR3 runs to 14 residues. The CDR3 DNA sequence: TGCGCCAGCAGCCGGAGAGAACCTGGAAACACCATATATTTT. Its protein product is CASSRREPGNTIYF.

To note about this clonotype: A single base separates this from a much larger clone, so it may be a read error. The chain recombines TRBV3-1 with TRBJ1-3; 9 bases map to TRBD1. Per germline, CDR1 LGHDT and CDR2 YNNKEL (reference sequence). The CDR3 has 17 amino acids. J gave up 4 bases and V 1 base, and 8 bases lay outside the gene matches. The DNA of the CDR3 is TGTGCCAGCAGCCAAGTGACAGGGGGACGTTCCGGAAACACCATATATTTT. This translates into CASSQVTGGRSGNTIYF.

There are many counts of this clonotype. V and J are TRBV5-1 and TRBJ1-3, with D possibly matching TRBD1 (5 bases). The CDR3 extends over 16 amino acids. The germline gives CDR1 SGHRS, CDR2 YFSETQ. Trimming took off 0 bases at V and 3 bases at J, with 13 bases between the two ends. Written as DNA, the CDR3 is TGCGCCAGCAGCTTGGTATCTGGGGGTTATGGAAACACCATATATTTT. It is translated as CASSLVSGGYGNTIYF. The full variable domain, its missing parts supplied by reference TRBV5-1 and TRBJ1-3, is KAGVTQTPRYLIKTRGQQVTLSCSPISGHRSVSWYQQTPGQGLQFLFEYFSETQRNKGNFPGRFSGRQFSNSRSEMNVSTLELGDSALYLCASSLVSGGYGNTIYFGEGSWLTVV.

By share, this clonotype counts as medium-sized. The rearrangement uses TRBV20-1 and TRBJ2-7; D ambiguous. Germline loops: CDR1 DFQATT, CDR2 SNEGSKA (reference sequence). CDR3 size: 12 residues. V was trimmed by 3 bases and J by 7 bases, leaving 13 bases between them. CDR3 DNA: TGCAGTGCTAGTGTCCCCGCCGAGGAGCAGTACTTC. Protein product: CSASVPAEEQYF.

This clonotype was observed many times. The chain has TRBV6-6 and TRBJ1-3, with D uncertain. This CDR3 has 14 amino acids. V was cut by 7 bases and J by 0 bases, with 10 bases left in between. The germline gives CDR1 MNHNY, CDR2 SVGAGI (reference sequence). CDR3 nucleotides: TGTGCCAGCACCGAGACACCCTCTGGAAACACCATATATTTT. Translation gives CASTETPSGNTIYF.

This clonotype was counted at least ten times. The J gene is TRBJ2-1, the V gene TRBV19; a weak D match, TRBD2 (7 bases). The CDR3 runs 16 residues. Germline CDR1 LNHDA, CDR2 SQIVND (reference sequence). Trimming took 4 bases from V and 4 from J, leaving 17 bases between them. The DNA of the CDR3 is TGTGCCAGTAGTAACCGAGGGGGGGGCCGATACAATGAGCAGTTCTTC. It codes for CASSNRGGGRYNEQFF.

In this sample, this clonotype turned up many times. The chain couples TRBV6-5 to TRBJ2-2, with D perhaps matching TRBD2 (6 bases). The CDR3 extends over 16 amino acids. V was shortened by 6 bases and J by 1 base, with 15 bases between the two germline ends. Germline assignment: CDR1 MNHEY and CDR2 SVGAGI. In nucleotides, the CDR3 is TGTGCCAGCAGGCCGACCGGGACTTGGAACACCGGGGAGCTGTTTTTT. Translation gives CASRPTGTWNTGELFF.

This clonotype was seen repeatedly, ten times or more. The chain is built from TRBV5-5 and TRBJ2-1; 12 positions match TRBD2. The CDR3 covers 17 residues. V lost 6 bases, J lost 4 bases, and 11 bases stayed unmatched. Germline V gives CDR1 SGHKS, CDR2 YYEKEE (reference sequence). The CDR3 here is CASILSRLAGAYNEQFF. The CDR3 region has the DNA TGTGCCAGCATCCTTAGCCGACTAGCGGGGGCGTACAATGAGCAGTTCTTC.

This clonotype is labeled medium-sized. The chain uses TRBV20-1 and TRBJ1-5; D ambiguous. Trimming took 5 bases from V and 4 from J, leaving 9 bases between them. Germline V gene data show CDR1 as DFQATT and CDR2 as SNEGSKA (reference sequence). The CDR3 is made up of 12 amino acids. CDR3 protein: CSAHRGNQPQHF. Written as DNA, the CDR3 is TGCAGTGCTCACCGGGGAAATCAGCCCCAGCATTTT.

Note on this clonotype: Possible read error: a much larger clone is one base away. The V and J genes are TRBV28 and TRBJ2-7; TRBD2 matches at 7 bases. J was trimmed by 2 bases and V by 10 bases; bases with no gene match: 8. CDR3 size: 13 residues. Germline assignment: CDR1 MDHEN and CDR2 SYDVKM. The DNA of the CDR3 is TGTGCCAACAGAACCGGGACTACCTACGAGCAGTACTTC. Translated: CANRTGTTYEQYF. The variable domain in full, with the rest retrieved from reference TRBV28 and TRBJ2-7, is DVKVTQSSRYLVKRTGEKVFLECVQDMDHENMFWYRQDPGLGLRLIYFSYDVKMKEKGDIPEGYSVSREKKERFSLILESASTNQTSMYLCANRTGTTYEQYFGPGTRLTVT.

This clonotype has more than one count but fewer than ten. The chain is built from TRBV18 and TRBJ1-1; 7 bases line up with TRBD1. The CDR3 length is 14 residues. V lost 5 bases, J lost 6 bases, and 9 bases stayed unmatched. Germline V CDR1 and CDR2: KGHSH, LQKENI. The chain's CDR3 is CASSARQGYAEAFF. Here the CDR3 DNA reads TGTGCCAGCTCAGCAAGACAGGGTTACGCTGAAGCTTTCTTT.

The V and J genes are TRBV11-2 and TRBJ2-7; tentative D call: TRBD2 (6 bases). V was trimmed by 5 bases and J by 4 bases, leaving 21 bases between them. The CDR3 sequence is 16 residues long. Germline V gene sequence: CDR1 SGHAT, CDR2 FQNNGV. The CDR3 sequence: CASSLGTGGGLYEQYF. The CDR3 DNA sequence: TGTGCCAGCAGCCTCGGGACTGGAGGAGGGTTGTACGAGCAGTACTTC.

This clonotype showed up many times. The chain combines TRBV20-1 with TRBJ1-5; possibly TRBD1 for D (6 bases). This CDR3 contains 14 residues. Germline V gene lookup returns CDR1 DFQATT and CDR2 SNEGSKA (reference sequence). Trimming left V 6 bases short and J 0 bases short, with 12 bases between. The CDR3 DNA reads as TGCAGTGCCCAAGACAGGCTTAGCAATCAGCCCCAGCATTTT. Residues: CSAQDRLSNQPQHF.

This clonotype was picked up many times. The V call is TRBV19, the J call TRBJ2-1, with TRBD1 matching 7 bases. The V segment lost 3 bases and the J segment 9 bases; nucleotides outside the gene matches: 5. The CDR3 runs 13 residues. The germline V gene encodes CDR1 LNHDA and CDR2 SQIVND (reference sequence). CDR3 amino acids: CASSIQGTVEQFF. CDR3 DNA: TGTGCCAGTAGTATCCAGGGGACAGTTGAGCAGTTCTTC.

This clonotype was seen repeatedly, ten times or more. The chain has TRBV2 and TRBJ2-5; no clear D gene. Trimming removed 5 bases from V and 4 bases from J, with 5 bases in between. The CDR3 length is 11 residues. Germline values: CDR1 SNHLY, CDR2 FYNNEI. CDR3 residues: CASSKGETQYF. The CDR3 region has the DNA TGTGCCAGCAGTAAAGGAGAGACCCAGTACTTC.

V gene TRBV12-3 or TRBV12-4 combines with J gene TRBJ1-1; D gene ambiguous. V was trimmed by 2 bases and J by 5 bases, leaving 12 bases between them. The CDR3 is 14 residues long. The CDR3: CASSLSQKGTEAFF. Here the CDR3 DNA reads TGTGCCAGCAGTTTATCTCAAAAAGGGACTGAAGCTTTCTTT.

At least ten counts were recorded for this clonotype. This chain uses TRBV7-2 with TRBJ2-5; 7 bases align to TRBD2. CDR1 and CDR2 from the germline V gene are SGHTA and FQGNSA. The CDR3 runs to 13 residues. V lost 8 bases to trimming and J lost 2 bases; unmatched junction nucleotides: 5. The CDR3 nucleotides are TGTGCCAGCGGAACTAGCGCACAAGAGACCCAGTACTTC. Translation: CASGTSAQETQYF.

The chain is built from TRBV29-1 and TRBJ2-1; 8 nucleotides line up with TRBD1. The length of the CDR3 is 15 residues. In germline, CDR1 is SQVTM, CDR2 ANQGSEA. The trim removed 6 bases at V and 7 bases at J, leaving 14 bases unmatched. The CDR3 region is CSVRAGQGVGNEQFF. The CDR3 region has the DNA TGCAGCGTCCGCGCCGGACAGGGAGTGGGGAATGAGCAGTTCTTC.